This passage covers 21 T cell receptor beta chains from one sample sequenced in a study of blood T cell repertoires in COVID-19. Data came from immunoSEQ multiplex PCR; TCRdb stores just in-frame clones and leaves some out. In the table there are approximately 450,000 clones, around 89% of which are singletons. Specimen: peripheral blood. The origin of the receptors is a woman between 25 and 40 years old with acute or convalescent COVID-19.

CDR3: CASSLQGSNQPQHF. Written as DNA, the CDR3 is TGTGCCAGCAGCCTTCAGGGTAGCAATCAGCCCCAGCATTTT. The gene calls are TRBV7-9 and TRBJ1-5; possible D gene TRBD1, 5 bases. Trimming left V 5 bases short and J 0 bases short, with 8 bases between. The CDR3 consists of 14 residues. CDR1 is SEHNR and CDR2 is FQNEAQ in the germline V gene (reference sequence).

The chain recombines TRBV12-3 or TRBV12-4 with TRBJ2-5, with D possibly TRBD1 on 5 matching bases. The CDR3 is 11 amino acids. The V gene lost 8 bases and the J gene lost 5 bases, with 9 bases spanning the gap. CDR3 sequence: CASGAAETQYF. The DNA for the CDR3 is TGTGCCAGCGGGGCGGCCGAGACCCAGTACTTC.

The chain has TRBV11-2 and TRBJ2-7, with 11 nucleotides matching TRBD2. Losses at the gene ends were 0 bases for V and 2 bases for J; bases not matched to a gene: 6. CDR3 length equals 17 residues. Germline values: CDR1 SGHAT, CDR2 FQNNGV. The CDR3 here is CASSLDQTSGVPYEQYF. CDR3 DNA: TGTGCCAGCAGCTTAGACCAGACTAGCGGGGTTCCCTACGAGCAGTACTTC.

There are a few counts of this clone. V usage is TRBV10-3 and J usage is TRBJ1-5; 10 bases fit TRBD1. The CDR3 contains 16 residues. With V trimmed by 0 bases and J by 5 bases, 4 bases remained unmatched. Germline loops: CDR1 ENHRY, CDR2 SYGVKD. CDR3 loop: CAISESETGGYQPQHF. For the CDR3, the DNA is TGTGCCATCAGTGAGTCTGAGACAGGGGGCTATCAGCCCCAGCATTTT.

A word on this clone: Compared with germline, one end of the junction differs, possibly owing to a read error. J is TRBJ2-7 and V is TRBV30; 8 nucleotides line up with TRBD1. Germline V lookup: CDR1 GTSNPN, CDR2 SVGIG (reference sequence). The CDR3 runs to 12 residues. The CDR3, as DNA: TGTGCCTGGAGTACATCAGGACAGGGCCGACACTTC. This translates into CAWSTSGQGRHF.

The gene calls are TRBV4-1 and TRBJ1-5; 8 bases agree with TRBD1. This CDR3 comprises 14 residues. The J segment lost 2 bases and the V segment lost 5 bases, leaving 2 bases of the junction unmatched. CDR1 and CDR2 (germline): MGHRA, YSYEKL. The CDR3 sequence is CASSGTGGNQPQHF. CDR3 DNA sequence: TGCGCCAGCAGCGGGACAGGTGGCAATCAGCCCCAGCATTTT.

This clone was seen a handful of times. The V and J genes are TRBV7-9 and TRBJ1-2; tentatively, D is TRBD1 (6 bases). Germline values: CDR1 SEHNR, CDR2 FQNEAQ (reference sequence). CDR3 size: 14 residues. V lost 5 bases and J 4 bases, leaving 14 bases between the germline ends. Written as DNA, the CDR3 is TGTGCCAGCAGCACCACGACAGGACTCTATGGCTACACCTTC. Encoded protein: CASSTTTGLYGYTF.

This clone was counted between two and nine times. This chain links TRBV10-2 with TRBJ2-3, with unresolved D. Germline V gene lookup returns CDR1 WSHSY and CDR2 SAAADI. V lost 6 bases and J 4 bases, leaving 14 bases between the germline ends. The CDR3 runs 14 residues. CDR3: CASSAYTSSDTQYF. Here the CDR3 DNA reads TGCGCCAGCAGCGCGTATACCTCCTCAGATACGCAGTATTTT.

The V gene is TRBV19, the J gene TRBJ1-1; D is ambiguous. CDR1 and CDR2 (germline): LNHDA, SQIVND (reference sequence). The CDR3 sequence is 16 residues long. The CDR3 region is CAVASRSGKGNTEAFF. The CDR3 region has the DNA TGTGCAGTGGCTTCTAGGTCGGGGAAGGGGAACACTGAAGCTTTCTTT.

V is TRBV19 and J is TRBJ1-1, with 7 bases matching TRBD1. Germline-derived CDR1 and CDR2 are LNHDA and SQIVND (reference sequence). V shed 4 bases and J 6 bases; nucleotides not matched to a gene: 17. The CDR3 has 17 amino acids. The CDR3 region has the DNA TGTGCCAGTAGTAAGCTAGGGGGCACCCAGGTAAAGGCTGAAGCTTTCTTT. Translated, it gives CASSKLGGTQVKAEAFF.

This chain links TRBV21-1 with TRBJ2-7; TRBD1, the D gene given by the table, was not confirmed from the DNA. TRBV21-1 constitutes a pseudogene. This CDR3 has 17 residues. CDR3 nucleotide sequence: TGTGCCAGCAGCAAAGGGGGTGGTCGGCAGGGAAGCTACGAGCAGTACTTC. Translated, it gives CASSKGGGRQGSYEQYF.

V usage is TRBV15 and J usage is TRBJ2-2, with a possible D match to TRBD2 (5 bases). V was pared by 0 bases and J by 1 base, with 18 bases between. The length of the CDR3 is 19 residues. The germline V gene has CDR1 LNHNV and CDR2 YYDKDF (reference sequence). CDR3 loop: CATSRDEFGEGRNTGELFF. As DNA, the CDR3 is TGTGCCACCAGCAGAGATGAATTCGGAGAGGGTCGGAACACCGGGGAGCTGTTTTTT.

The chain joins TRBV7-2 to TRBJ2-4; 7 bases map to TRBD2. The germline V gene has CDR1 SGHTA and CDR2 FQGNSA. The CDR3 has 14 residues. V shed 5 bases and J 8 bases; nucleotides not matched to a gene: 9. CDR3 in DNA: TGTGCCAGCAGCCCAGGTTGGGGGAGGGACATTCAGTACTTC. This translates into CASSPGWGRDIQYF.

The CDR3, as DNA: TGTGCCAGCAGCGTGGGACTAGCGGGGGCCCGCACAGATACGCAGTATTTT. Translated, it gives CASSVGLAGARTDTQYF. V gene TRBV9 combines with J gene TRBJ2-3, with 14 nucleotides matching TRBD2. The CDR3 runs 17 residues. Germline CDR1 reads SGDLS; CDR2 reads YYNGEE. V shed 2 bases and J 1 base; nucleotides not matched to a gene: 3.

The V gene is TRBV15, the J gene TRBJ2-1; the match to TRBD2 covers 8 bases. This CDR3 has 16 residues. Trimming cost V 0 bases and J 7 bases; bases outside gene matches: 8. Per germline, CDR1 LNHNV and CDR2 YYDKDF (reference sequence). The CDR3 reads CATSRDLSGGKNEQFF. CDR3 DNA sequence: TGTGCCACCAGCAGAGATCTCAGCGGGGGTAAAAATGAGCAGTTCTTC.

This chain joins TRBV2 and TRBJ2-7; a possible D gene is TRBD1 (6 bases). The germline gives CDR1 SNHLY, CDR2 FYNNEI. Trimming took off 2 bases at V and 2 bases at J, with 7 bases between the two ends. CDR3 length: 13 residues. The CDR3 DNA reads TGTGCCAGCAGTGAAACAGGGACCTACGAGCAGTACTTC. Its translation is CASSETGTYEQYF. The whole variable domain, filled in from reference TRBV2 and TRBJ2-7, reads EPEVTQTPSHQVTQMGQEVILRCVPISNHLYFYWYRQILGQKVEFLVSFYNNEISEKSEIFDDQFSVERPDGSNFTLKIRSTKLEDSAMYFCASSETGTYEQYFGPGTRLTVT.

V gene TRBV5-1 combines with J gene TRBJ1-1; D not resolved. This CDR3 region has 15 residues. The V gene lost 0 bases and the J gene lost 0 bases, with 9 bases spanning the gap. Germline V CDR1 and CDR2: SGHRS, YFSETQ. DNA for the CDR3: TGCGCCAGCAGCTTGGCCGCGGCATTGAACACTGAAGCTTTCTTT. Translation: CASSLAAALNTEAFF.

This chain connects TRBV27 to TRBJ2-1, with D uncertain. The CDR3 is 12 residues long. The germline gives CDR1 MNHEY, CDR2 SMNVEV (reference sequence). The V gene lost 8 bases and the J gene lost 6 bases, with 11 bases spanning the gap. This CDR3 reads CASAPPGNEQFF. The CDR3 nucleotides are TGTGCCAGCGCCCCTCCGGGCAATGAGCAGTTCTTC.

CDR3 coding DNA: TGTGCCAGCAGCCACAGGGTGAACACTGAAGCTTTCTTT. Protein: CASSHRVNTEAFF. The gene calls are TRBV3-1 (or the pseudogene TRBV3-2) and TRBJ1-1, with D perhaps TRBD1 (5 bases). Between the trimmed V and J ends, which lost 3 bases and 0 bases, there was a span of 5 bases. The CDR3 covers 13 residues. CDR1 and CDR2 (germline): LGHDT, YNNKEL (reference sequence).

The chain is built from TRBV18 and TRBJ1-1; D perhaps matches TRBD1 (6 bases). Trimming took off 2 bases at V and 0 bases at J, with 10 bases between the two ends. Germline V lookup: CDR1 KGHSH, CDR2 LQKENI. The CDR3 loop spans 15 amino acids. CDR3 loop: CASSPADRLNTEAFF. The DNA for the CDR3 is TGTGCCAGCTCACCAGCGGACAGATTGAACACTGAAGCTTTCTTT.

The rearrangement joins TRBV10-1 to TRBJ2-5, with D possibly TRBD2 on 5 matching bases. This CDR3 is built from 14 residues. Germline CDR1 reads WNHNN; CDR2 reads SYGVQD (reference sequence). The V end was cut by 2 bases, the J end by 5 bases, with 12 bases between. The DNA for the CDR3 is TGCGCCAGCAGTGAGGATTTAGCGAGGGAGACCCAGTACTTC. This gives the protein CASSEDLARETQYF.